The 27 T cell receptor beta chains below all came from one sample that was sequenced in a study of neurological immune-mediated disorders. TCRdb analysed the 5' RACE reads with MiXCR anew, one entry per CDR3 protein. This sample yields about 62,000 distinct CDR3 sequences, of which roughly 3.5% are seen a single time; under 2.5% belongs to the top ten. The sample taken for sequencing was PBMCs. The receptors derive from a woman in her 50s with multiple sclerosis.

The chain employs TRBV29-1 and TRBJ2-2; weak D call: TRBD1 (6 bases). Germline V lookup: CDR1 SQVTM, CDR2 ANQGSEA. Trimming stripped 5 bases from V and 6 bases from J, with 13 bases between. The CDR3 consists of 13 residues. The CDR3 loop is CSVRGGKAGELFF. The DNA for the CDR3 is TGCAGCGTTCGAGGGGGAAAGGCCGGGGAGCTGTTTTTT.

This clonotype was counted ten times or more. V is TRBV20-1 and J is TRBJ2-6, with D tentatively TRBD2 (6 bases). Trimming removed 3 bases from V and 1 base from J, with 13 bases in between. The germline V gene has CDR1 DFQATT and CDR2 SNEGSKA (reference sequence). The CDR3 has 16 amino acids. CDR3 sequence: CSARRDSMSGANVLTF. CDR3 sequence (DNA): TGCAGTGCTAGGCGGGATTCGATGTCTGGGGCCAACGTCCTGACTTTC.

This clonotype occurred many times. The chain carries TRBV5-5 and TRBJ2-1; D possibly matches TRBD1 or TRBD2 (5 bases each). In germline, CDR1 is SGHKS, CDR2 YYEKEE (reference sequence). The CDR3 sequence is 16 residues long. V was trimmed by 4 bases and J by 4 bases, leaving 18 bases between them. CDR3 DNA sequence: TGTGCCAGCAGCCATGGTGGGGGAACAGGATACAATGAGCAGTTCTTC. Its protein product is CASSHGGGTGYNEQFF. The full variable domain, in which reference TRBV5-5 and TRBJ2-1 provide the parts outside the CDR3, is DAGVTQSPTHLIKTRGQQVTLRCSPISGHKSVSWYQQVLGQGPQFIFQYYEKEERGRGNFPDRFSARQFPNYSSELNVNALLLGDSALYLCASSHGGGTGYNEQFFGPGTRLTVL.

Concerning this clonotype itself: A read error may be the cause here, since a much bigger clone is one base away. The V gene is TRBV5-1, the J gene TRBJ2-1, with a tentative D call TRBD1 (6 bases). Deletions cut 5 bases from V and 10 bases from J, with 10 bases between. CDR3 size: 11 residues. CDR1 is SGHRS and CDR2 is YFSETQ in the germline V gene. In DNA, the CDR3 is TGCGCCAGCAGATTCGGGACAGAGCAGTTCTTC. Protein product: CASRFGTEQFF.

This clonotype was found many times. The chain has TRBV5-8 and TRBJ2-7; D is uncertain. The germline V gene encodes CDR1 SGHTS and CDR2 YDEGEE. The CDR3 extends over 16 amino acids. V was pared by 3 bases and J by 2 bases, with 18 bases between. The CDR3 nucleotides are TGTGCCAGCAGCTCGGCCGGGTGGGTCCCTCCCTACGAGCAGTACTTC. As protein: CASSSAGWVPPYEQYF.

This clonotype was seen ten or more times. The CDR3: CASSHSTGQTYEQYF. DNA of the CDR3: TGTGCCAGCAGCCATAGTACGGGACAGACCTACGAGCAGTACTTC. The chain combines TRBV7-2 with TRBJ2-7, with 7 bases matching TRBD1. Germline trimming cut 5 bases from V and 2 bases from J; bases unmatched to any gene: 9. Looked up from germline, CDR1 is SGHTA and CDR2 is FQGNSA. The CDR3 length is 15 residues.

This clonotype was picked up many times. Written as DNA, the CDR3 is TGTGCCAGCAGCCAAGTATTCGTAGGGGCAGGAAATCAGCCCCAGCATTTT. It specifies CASSQVFVGAGNQPQHF. The chain links TRBV4-2 to TRBJ1-5; a possible D gene is TRBD1 (5 bases). Trimming took off 1 base at V and 4 bases at J, with 17 bases between the two ends. The CDR3 has 17 amino acids. The germline V gene has CDR1 LGHNA and CDR2 YNFKEQ.

Ten or more counts support this clonotype. The gene calls are TRBV7-9 and TRBJ1-2; 7 bases fit TRBD1. The CDR3 is made up of 13 amino acids. Germline CDR1 and CDR2: SEHNR and FQNEAQ (reference sequence). Germline trimming cut 1 base from V and 6 bases from J; bases unmatched to any gene: 2. This CDR3 is CASSLEGQHGYTF. The CDR3 region has the DNA TGTGCCAGCAGCTTAGAGGGACAGCATGGCTACACCTTC.

As for this clonotype: The CDR3 does not end in the conserved phenylalanine or tryptophan, so this is likely a read error. The rearrangement links TRBV7-9 to TRBJ2-5; TRBD2 matches 7 bases. There are 15 residues in the CDR3. The ends lost 1 base at V and 2 bases at J; junction bases unmatched: 4. Looked up from germline, CDR1 is SEHNR and CDR2 is FQNEAQ (reference sequence). The CDR3 nucleotides are TGTGCCAGCAGCTTAGGGGGAGGGCTACAAGAGACCCAGTACAAC. Protein product: CASSLGGGLQETQYN.

The J gene is TRBJ2-7, the V gene TRBV7-9, with TRBD2 as a possible D gene (6 bases). This CDR3 region has 16 residues. The germline V gene has CDR1 SEHNR and CDR2 FQNEAQ (reference sequence). V dropped 3 bases and J dropped 6 bases, with 21 bases sitting between them. The CDR3 DNA reads TGTGCCAGCAGCTTCCCGGCGGGGCAGGGAGATGTCGAGCAGTACTTC. Protein: CASSFPAGQGDVEQYF.

This clonotype was observed a few times. The chain couples TRBV12-3 or TRBV12-4 to TRBJ2-4; 9 bases fit TRBD1. This CDR3 has 15 amino acids. The junction had 8 bases not matched to a gene; V was cut back by 6 bases and J by 5 bases. The CDR3 DNA sequence: TGTGCCAGCAGCCCCCGGGGACAGGGCCAAAACATTCAGTACTTC. Translation gives CASSPRGQGQNIQYF.

This clonotype has at least ten counts. The chain carries TRBV6-2 or TRBV6-3 and TRBJ2-1, with TRBD2 matching 11 bases. This CDR3 region has 14 residues. The germline gives CDR1 MNHEY, CDR2 SVGEGT. V lost 5 bases and J lost 9; bases outside the gene matches: 6. In nucleotides, the CDR3 is TGTGCCAGCAGTAAGACTAGCGGGAAGGGTGAGCAGTTCTTC. Translated: CASSKTSGKGEQFF.

This clonotype was counted ten times or more. At one boundary the junction diverges from the germline segment, which might be a read error. The chain joins TRBV7-7 to TRBJ2-1; unclear D gene. Germline V lookup: CDR1 SSHAT, CDR2 FNYEAQ (reference sequence). There are 13 residues in the CDR3. The CDR3 sequence is CASSLADNNEQFF. In DNA, the CDR3 is TGTGCTAGCAGCTTAGCAGACAACAATGAGCAGTTCTTC. Supplemented by reference TRBV7-7 and TRBJ2-1, the full variable domain reads GAGVSQSPRYKVTKRGQDVTLRCDPISSHATLYWYQQALGQGPEFLTYFNYEAQPDKSGLPSDRFSAERPEGSISTLTIQRTEQRDSAMYRCASSLADNNEQFFGPGTRLTVL.

Many counts were recorded for this clonotype. This rearrangement joins TRBV15 to TRBJ1-5; D perhaps matches TRBD1 (5 bases). Trimming removed 5 bases at V and 3 bases at J, with 11 bases between. CDR1 and CDR2 from the germline V gene are LNHNV and YYDKDF (reference sequence). CDR3 size: 14 residues. CDR3 sequence: CATSVDRYNQPQHF. The CDR3 region has the DNA TGTGCCACCAGCGTTGACAGATACAATCAGCCCCAGCATTTT.

This clonotype is labeled medium-sized. The rearrangement uses TRBV28 and TRBJ2-2; D not certain. Germline-derived CDR1 and CDR2 are MDHEN and SYDVKM. The CDR3 totals 12 residues. Trimming took off 3 bases at V and 6 bases at J, with 5 bases between the two ends. CDR3 coding DNA: TGTGCCAGCAGTTTGTGGTCCGGGGAGCTGTTTTTT. As protein: CASSLWSGELFF.

This clonotype was seen repeatedly, ten times or more. V usage is TRBV20-1 and J usage is TRBJ2-7, with a tentative D call TRBD2 (6 bases). CDR1 DFQATT and CDR2 SNEGSKA come from the germline V gene (reference sequence). V lost 0 bases, J lost 9 bases, and 21 bases lay in between. This CDR3 is built from 15 residues. The CDR3, as DNA: TGCAGTGCTAGAGAAACCGGGACGGGAGCTTCGGGGCAGTACTTC. Residues: CSARETGTGASGQYF.

There are a few counts of this clonotype. It may be a read error: a sequence one base away is much more abundant. The chain employs TRBV12-3 or TRBV12-4 and TRBJ1-1; 8 positions match TRBD1. The V gene end was trimmed by 5 bases and the J gene end by 7 bases; junction bases not matched to a gene: 0. This CDR3 spans 11 amino acids. In DNA, the CDR3 is TGTGCCAGCAGTACAGGGGGTGAAGCTTTCTTT. Translated: CASSTGGEAFF.

This clonotype appeared many times. This rearrangement joins TRBV15 to TRBJ2-6, with D perhaps matching TRBD1 (6 bases). Trimming took 2 bases from V and 3 from J, leaving 17 bases between them. CDR3 length: 18 amino acids. Germline V gene lookup returns CDR1 LNHNV and CDR2 YYDKDF (reference sequence). CDR3: CATSRLTQGSYGANVLTF. CDR3 coding DNA: TGTGCCACCAGCAGATTGACCCAGGGGTCTTATGGGGCCAACGTCCTGACTTTC.

This clonotype appeared many times. The rearrangement links TRBV12-3 or TRBV12-4 to TRBJ1-1; D may be TRBD1 (5 bases). The CDR3 runs to 14 residues. Trimming took 2 bases from V and 2 from J, leaving 9 bases between them. This CDR3 is CASSLPGRNTEAFF. In DNA form, the CDR3 reads TGTGCCAGCAGTTTACCGGGACGCAACACTGAAGCTTTCTTT.

This clonotype appeared many times. This chain uses TRBV20-1 with TRBJ2-1; 9 bases match TRBD2. The CDR3 contains 14 residues. Trimming at V came to 3 bases and at J to 6 bases, leaving 6 bases not matched to a gene. The germline V gene has CDR1 DFQATT and CDR2 SNEGSKA (reference sequence). The CDR3, as DNA: TGCAGTGCTAGGAAGCGGGGGGTTCCCAATGAGCAGTTCTTC. Its translation: CSARKRGVPNEQFF.

The table lists this clonotype with many counts. The genes are TRBV6-5 and TRBJ2-3, with TRBD2 identical over 15 bases. The J segment lost 2 bases and the V segment lost 6 bases, leaving 3 bases of the junction unmatched. Per the germline V gene, CDR1 is MNHEY and CDR2 is SVGAGI. The CDR3 loop spans 16 amino acids. CDR3 in amino acids: CASRGLAGGSTDTQYF. The CDR3 DNA is TGTGCCAGCAGAGGACTAGCGGGAGGGTCCACAGATACGCAGTATTTT.

As for this clonotype: A much larger clone differs from this one at a single base, so this may be a read error. The chain carries TRBV6-6 and TRBJ2-3; weak D call: TRBD2 (5 bases). The V end was cut by 11 bases, the J end by 1 base, with 13 bases between. CDR1 is MNHNY, CDR2 SVGAGI, per germline (reference sequence). The CDR3 extends over 13 amino acids. CDR3 nucleotides: TGTGCCCTCGCCGGGGAAGGCACAGATACGCAGTATTTT. Residues: CALAGEGTDTQYF.

This clonotype was detected ten times or more. The chain uses TRBV24-1 and TRBJ2-5, with D possibly being TRBD1 (6 bases). CDR1 and CDR2 (germline): KGHDR, SFDVKD. The length of the CDR3 is 14 residues. Deletions cut 9 bases from V and 0 bases from J, with 13 bases between. The CDR3 DNA follows: TGTGCCACCTCGATCGGACAGTACCAAGAGACCCAGTACTTC. Translating gives CATSIGQYQETQYF.

A note on this clonotype: Its ends do not fully match the called genes, so a read error is possible. The V gene is TRBV6-6, the J gene TRBJ1-5; D uncertain. CDR1 and CDR2 from the germline V gene are MNHNY and SVGAGI (reference sequence). The CDR3 extends over 14 amino acids. DNA of the CDR3: TGTGCCAGCACCCGGACCATTTCCAATCAGCCCCAGAATTTT. This codes for CASTRTISNQPQNF.

This clonotype was observed many times. This CDR3 is CSADRGPYGYTF. CDR3 coding DNA: TGCAGCGCCGACAGGGGACCCTATGGCTACACCTTC. The chain is built from TRBV29-1 and TRBJ1-2; 8 bases agree with TRBD1. The trim removed 7 bases at V and 4 bases at J, leaving 5 bases unmatched. The V gene's germline CDR1 is SQVTM and CDR2 ANQGSEA. This CDR3 comprises 12 residues.

This sequence joins TRBV20-1 and TRBJ2-7; tentatively, D is TRBD2 (5 bases). V lost 3 bases, J lost 5 bases, and 11 bases lay in between. Germline V gene lookup returns CDR1 DFQATT and CDR2 SNEGSKA (reference sequence). The CDR3 has 12 residues. Written as DNA, the CDR3 is TGCAGTGCTAGTCGGGGTACCGACGAGCAGTACTTC. The encoded protein is CSASRGTDEQYF.

This clonotype was detected many times. The chain joins TRBV29-1 to TRBJ1-1; D remains unclear. V shed 6 bases and J shed 1 base, with 15 bases lying between them. This CDR3 is 14 amino acids long. CDR1 is SQVTM, CDR2 ANQGSEA, per germline. CDR3 loop: CSVLGRRGNTEAFF. CDR3 in DNA: TGCAGCGTCTTGGGCCGTCGGGGGAACACTGAAGCTTTCTTT.